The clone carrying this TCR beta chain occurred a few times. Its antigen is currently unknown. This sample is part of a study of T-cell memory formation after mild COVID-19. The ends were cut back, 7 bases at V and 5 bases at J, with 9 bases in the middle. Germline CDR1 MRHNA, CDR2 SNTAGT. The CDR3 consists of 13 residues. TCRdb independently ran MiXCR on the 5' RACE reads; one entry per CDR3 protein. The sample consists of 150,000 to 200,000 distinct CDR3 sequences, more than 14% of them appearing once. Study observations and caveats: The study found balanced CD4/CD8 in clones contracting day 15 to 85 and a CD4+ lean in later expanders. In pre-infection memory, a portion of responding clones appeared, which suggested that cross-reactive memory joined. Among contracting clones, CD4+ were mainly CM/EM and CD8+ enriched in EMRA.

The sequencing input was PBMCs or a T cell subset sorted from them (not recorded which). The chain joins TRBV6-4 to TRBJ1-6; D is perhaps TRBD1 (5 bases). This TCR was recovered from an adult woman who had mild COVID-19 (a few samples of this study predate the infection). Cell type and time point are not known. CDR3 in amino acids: CASKQANNSPLHF. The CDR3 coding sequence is TGTGCCAGCAAACAGGCTAATAATTCACCCCTCCACTTT.